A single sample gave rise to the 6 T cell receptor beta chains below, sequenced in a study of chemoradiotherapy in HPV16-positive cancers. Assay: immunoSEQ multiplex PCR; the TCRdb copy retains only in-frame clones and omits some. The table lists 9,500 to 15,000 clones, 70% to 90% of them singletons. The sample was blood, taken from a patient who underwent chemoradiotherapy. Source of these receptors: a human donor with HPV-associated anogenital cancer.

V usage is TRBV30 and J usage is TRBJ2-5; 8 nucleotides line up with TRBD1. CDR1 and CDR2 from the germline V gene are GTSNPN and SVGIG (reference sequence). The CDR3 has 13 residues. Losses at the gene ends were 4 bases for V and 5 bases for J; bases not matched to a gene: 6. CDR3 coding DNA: TGTGCCTGGACCAGACAGGGGCTGGAGACCCAGTACTTC. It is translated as CAWTRQGLETQYF.

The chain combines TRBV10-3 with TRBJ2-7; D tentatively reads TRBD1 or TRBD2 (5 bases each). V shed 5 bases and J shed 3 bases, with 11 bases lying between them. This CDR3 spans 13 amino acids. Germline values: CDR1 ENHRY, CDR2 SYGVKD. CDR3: CAISTGTLYEQYF. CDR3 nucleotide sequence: TGTGCCATCAGTACCGGGACCCTCTACGAGCAGTACTTC.

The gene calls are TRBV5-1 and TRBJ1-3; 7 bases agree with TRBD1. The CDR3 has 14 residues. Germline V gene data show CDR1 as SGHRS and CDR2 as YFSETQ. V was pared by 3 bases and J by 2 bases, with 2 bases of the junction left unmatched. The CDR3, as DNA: TGCGCCAGCAGCTACAGGGGAGCTGGAAACACCATATATTTT. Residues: CASSYRGAGNTIYF.

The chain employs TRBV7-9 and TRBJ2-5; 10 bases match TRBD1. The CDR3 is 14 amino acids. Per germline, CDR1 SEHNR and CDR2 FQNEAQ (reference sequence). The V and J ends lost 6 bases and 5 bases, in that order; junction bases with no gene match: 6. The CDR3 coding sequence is TGTGCCAGCAGGACAGGGGGCAGAGCGGAGACCCAGTACTTC. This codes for CASRTGGRAETQYF.

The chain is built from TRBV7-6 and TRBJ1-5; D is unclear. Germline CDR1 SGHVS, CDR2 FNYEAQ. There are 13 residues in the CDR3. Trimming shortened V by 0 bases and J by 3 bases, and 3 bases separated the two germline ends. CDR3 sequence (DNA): TGTGCCAGCAGCTTAGCCCACAATCAGCCCCAGCATTTT. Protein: CASSLAHNQPQHF. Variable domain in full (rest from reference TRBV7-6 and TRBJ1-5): GAGVSQSPRYKVTKRGQDVALRCDPISGHVSLYWYRQALGQGPEFLTYFNYEAQQDKSGLPNDRFSAERPEGSISTLTIQRTEQRDSAMYRCASSLAHNQPQHFGDGTRLSIL.

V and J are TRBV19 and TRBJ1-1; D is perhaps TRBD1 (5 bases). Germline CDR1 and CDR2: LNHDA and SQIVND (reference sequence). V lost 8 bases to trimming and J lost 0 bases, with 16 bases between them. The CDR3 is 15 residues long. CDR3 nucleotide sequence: TGTGCCAGTTCCCTGCAGGGTTCGATGAACACTGAAGCTTTCTTT. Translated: CASSLQGSMNTEAFF.